Below are 21 T cell receptor beta chains sequenced from a single sample in a study of blood T cells in healthy people across ages. A sample-barcoded 5' primer and a J-beta primer mix were used in a second PCR of about 6 to 11 cycles. Each CDR3 protein is one row after TCRdb ran MiXCR on the 5' RACE reads. The sample holds some 940,000 distinct CDR3 sequences; roughly 28% are singletons and the top ten take roughly 10%. The same sample was also studied in work on T cells of mothers and their children.

Sequencing was done on a sample of blood. The source of these receptors is a woman aged 40 to 50 in good health.

This clonotype was observed a few times. The V gene is TRBV29-1, the J gene TRBJ2-1; D is perhaps TRBD2 (6 bases). CDR3 length equals 12 residues. Germline values: CDR1 SQVTM, CDR2 ANQGSEA. Between the trimmed V and J ends, which lost 4 bases and 4 bases, there was a span of 8 bases. CDR3 sequence reads: CSVGSGYNEQFF. CDR3 nucleotides: TGCAGCGTTGGTAGCGGATACAATGAGCAGTTCTTC.

Concerning this clonotype: This could be a read error, since a much larger clone is one nucleotide away. CDR3 nucleotides: TGCGCCAGCAGTCGGGACAGGACCTCTGGGGCCAACGTCCTGACTTTC. It translates to CASSRDRTSGANVLTF. The chain has TRBV5-1 and TRBJ2-6; 8 bases match TRBD1. V shed 5 bases and J 0 bases; nucleotides not matched to a gene: 4. The CDR3 has 16 residues. Germline V gene sequence: CDR1 SGHRS, CDR2 YFSETQ.

This clonotype was found many times. This chain joins TRBV20-1 and TRBJ2-1; weak D call: TRBD1 (6 bases). CDR1 and CDR2 from the germline V gene are DFQATT and SNEGSKA (reference sequence). The CDR3 totals 14 residues. V gave up 1 base and J gave up 2 bases, with 9 bases separating them. The CDR3 spells CSARVTGTYNEQFF. CDR3 coding DNA: TGCAGTGCTAGAGTGACAGGAACCTACAATGAGCAGTTCTTC.

This clonotype has just a few counts. The chain combines TRBV2 with TRBJ2-1; either TRBD1 or TRBD2 may fit D (5 bases each). CDR1 SNHLY and CDR2 FYNNEI come from the germline V gene. This CDR3 comprises 16 residues. V was pared by 3 bases and J by 2 bases, with 14 bases between. In DNA, the CDR3 is TGTGCCAGCAGTGATATAGAGGGGAAGACCTACAATGAGCAGTTCTTC. This translates into CASSDIEGKTYNEQFF.

Regarding this clonotype: A much larger clone differs from this one at a single base, so this may be a read error. The V gene is TRBV28, the J gene TRBJ2-3; D perhaps matches TRBD2 (6 bases). Germline CDR1 MDHEN, CDR2 SYDVKM. Trimming cost V 11 bases and J 5 bases, with 23 bases left between them. The CDR3 has 15 residues. The CDR3 loop reads CAGNELSGGKDTQYF. The CDR3, as DNA: TGTGCCGGCAACGAACTTTCTGGAGGGAAAGATACGCAGTATTTT.

This clonotype was seen only a few times. The chain links TRBV12-3 or TRBV12-4 to TRBJ1-1, with TRBD1 as a possible D gene (6 bases). The length of the CDR3 is 13 residues. Trimming left V 4 bases short and J 6 bases short, with 12 bases between. This CDR3 reads CASSWGHVAEAFF. CDR3 nucleotide sequence: TGTGCCAGCAGTTGGGGACACGTCGCTGAAGCTTTCTTT.

In the case of this clonotype: The CDR3 carries no conserved terminal phenylalanine or tryptophan, so it likely arises from a read error. The chain uses TRBV27 and TRBJ2-7; D uncertain. CDR1 and CDR2 from the germline V gene are MNHEY and SMNVEV (reference sequence). There are 11 residues in the CDR3. V gave up 6 bases and J gave up 7 bases, with 10 bases separating them. CDR3 sequence (DNA): TGTGCCAGCAGGCTGCATGGGGAGCAGTACTGC. It translates to CASRLHGEQYC.

This clonotype was recorded many times. This CDR3 is CASSLDPGTQQYF. In DNA, the CDR3 is TGTGCCAGCAGCTTAGATCCAGGGACGCAGCAGTACTTC. The rearrangement links TRBV7-6 to TRBJ2-7, with D perhaps assigned TRBD1 or TRBD2 (5 bases each). The germline V gene has CDR1 SGHVS and CDR2 FNYEAQ. The CDR3 is made up of 13 amino acids. With 1 base removed from V and 8 bases from J, the gap between germline ends came to 12 bases.

Regarding this clonotype: It may be a read error: a sequence one base away is much more abundant. The rearrangement uses TRBV4-1 and TRBJ2-5; 7 bases line up with TRBD1. Germline-derived CDR1 and CDR2 are MGHRA and YSYEKL. J gave up 2 bases and V 4 bases, and 10 bases lay outside the gene matches. The CDR3 has 16 amino acids. CDR3 sequence (DNA): TGCGCCAGCAGCCTTCTGGGCGAGGGGGCACAAGAGACCCAGTACTTC. It yields the protein CASSLLGEGAQETQYF.

The chain uses TRBV7-6 and TRBJ1-3, with D unclear. The CDR3 totals 17 residues. Per the germline V gene, CDR1 is SGHVS and CDR2 is FNYEAQ. V lost 2 bases, J lost 1 base, and 15 bases lay in between. CDR3 sequence reads: CASSLSSWAQSGNTIYF. As DNA, the CDR3 is TGTGCCAGCAGCTTATCTTCCTGGGCACAGTCTGGAAACACCATATATTTT.

The table lists this clonotype with a few counts. The rearrangement uses TRBV5-6 and TRBJ2-3; 10 bases align to TRBD2. Looked up from germline, CDR1 is SGHDT and CDR2 is YYEEEE. There are 14 residues in the CDR3. The ends lost 3 bases at V and 8 bases at J; junction bases unmatched: 6. For the CDR3, the DNA is TGTGCCAGCAGCTCCGGGACTAGCGTAGGTACGCAGTATTTT. The encoded protein is CASSSGTSVGTQYF.

In regard to this clonotype: A single base separates this from a much larger clone, so it may be a read error. The chain links TRBV3-1 to TRBJ2-3, with unresolved D. Germline CDR1 LGHDT, CDR2 YNNKEL (reference sequence). The CDR3 spans 12 residues. V shed 2 bases and J shed 5 bases, with 5 bases lying between them. CDR3 region: CASSQFGDTQYF. The CDR3 DNA follows: TGTGCCAGCAGCCAATTTGGAGATACGCAGTATTTT.

The table lists this clonotype with a few counts. This chain joins TRBV4-1 and TRBJ2-2; 9 nucleotides align to TRBD2. The CDR3 extends over 17 amino acids. The junction had 7 bases not matched to a gene; V was cut back by 1 base and J by 4 bases. In germline, CDR1 is MGHRA, CDR2 YSYEKL. CDR3 sequence reads: CASSQVRGGLFTGELFF. CDR3 nucleotides: TGCGCCAGCAGCCAAGTGCGGGGGGGCCTGTTCACCGGGGAGCTGTTTTTT.

Many counts were recorded for this clonotype. The genes are TRBV20-1 and TRBJ2-1; 8 bases line up with TRBD2. Germline trimming cut 0 bases from V and 2 bases from J; bases unmatched to any gene: 3. The CDR3 runs to 15 residues. The germline V gene has CDR1 DFQATT and CDR2 SNEGSKA (reference sequence). The CDR3 DNA sequence: TGCAGTGCTAGAGAAAGCGGGGGAGCCTACAATGAGCAGTTCTTC. Protein product: CSARESGGAYNEQFF.

To note about this clonotype: A much larger clone differs from this one at a single base, so this may be a read error. The gene calls are TRBV29-1 and TRBJ2-4; tentative D call: TRBD1 (6 bases). The J call may be faulty, since TRBJ2-7 better matches the DNA end. The V gene's germline CDR1 is SQVTM and CDR2 ANQGSEA. The CDR3 length is 13 residues. CDR3 residues: CSVDTGYSYEQYF. CDR3 sequence (DNA): TGCAGCGTTGACACAGGGTATTCGTACGAGCAGTACTTC.

This rearrangement joins TRBV19 to TRBJ2-7; TRBD1 aligns across 8 bases. With V trimmed by 5 bases and J by 5 bases, 5 bases remained unmatched. The CDR3 consists of 13 residues. In germline, CDR1 is LNHDA, CDR2 SQIVND (reference sequence). The CDR3 sequence is CASSRQGRNEQYF. DNA of the CDR3: TGTGCCAGTAGTCGACAGGGGCGGAACGAGCAGTACTTC.

This clonotype was counted only a few times. The chain combines TRBV2 with TRBJ2-5, with 10 bases that match TRBD2. V gave up 1 base and J gave up 5 bases; unmatched junction bases: 10. CDR1 SNHLY and CDR2 FYNNEI come from the germline V gene. The CDR3 sequence is 17 residues long. In DNA form, the CDR3 reads TGTGCCAGCAGTGAAGTGGGGCGACTAGCGGGTGGGGAGACCCAGTACTTC. Amino acid sequence: CASSEVGRLAGGETQYF. Complete variable domain (other parts from reference TRBV2 and TRBJ2-5): EPEVTQTPSHQVTQMGQEVILRCVPISNHLYFYWYRQILGQKVEFLVSFYNNEISEKSEIFDDQFSVERPDGSNFTLKIRSTKLEDSAMYFCASSEVGRLAGGETQYFGPGTRLLVL.

Comment on this clonotype: A much larger clone lies one base from this, so it may be a read error. The gene calls are TRBV20-1 and TRBJ2-1; D could derive from TRBD1 or TRBD2 (6 bases each). Germline CDR1 is DFQATT and CDR2 is SNEGSKA (reference sequence). Trimming removed 0 bases at V and 10 bases at J, with 19 bases between. The CDR3 is 15 amino acids. The CDR3 reads CSAREQGGQSREQFF. The DNA for the CDR3 is TGCAGTGCTAGAGAGCAAGGGGGGCAATCTCGAGAGCAGTTCTTC.

The chain has TRBV12-3 or TRBV12-4 and TRBJ2-3; no clear D. This CDR3 has 11 amino acids. The V gene lost 4 bases and the J gene lost 10 bases, with 9 bases spanning the gap. The CDR3 sequence is CASSYDQAQYF. For the CDR3, the DNA is TGTGCCAGCAGTTATGATCAGGCGCAGTATTTT.

The chain has TRBV7-2 and TRBJ2-5; D not certain. The CDR3 is 14 amino acids. The germline CDR1 and CDR2 sequences are SGHTA and FQGNSA. V dropped 4 bases and J dropped 7 bases, with 16 bases sitting between them. The CDR3 here is CASSSQPLDPTQYF. DNA of the CDR3: TGTGCCAGCAGCTCCCAACCCCTCGATCCGACCCAGTACTTC.

This clonotype was observed a handful of times. This may arise from a read error, as a much more abundant clone is one base away. CDR3 sequence (DNA): TGCGCCAGCAGCCAAGGGAAGGGGGGTGAAAAACTGTTTTTT. Translated, it gives CASSQGKGGEKLFF. V usage is TRBV4-3 and J usage is TRBJ1-4, with D perhaps matching TRBD1 (6 bases). Trimming pared 1 base from V and 7 bases from J, leaving 10 bases between. The CDR3 sequence is 14 residues long. Germline lookup yields CDR1 LGHNA and CDR2 YSLEER.